This T cell receptor beta chain derives from a study of blood T cell repertoires in COVID-19. Looking at the study overall: The study drew acute and convalescent COVID-19 samples from the United States, Italy and Spain. T cells, B-cell-depleted T cells, or PBMCs supplied cDNA or gDNA.

The CDR3 covers 20 residues. Germline-derived CDR1 and CDR2 are SGHKS and YYEKEE (reference sequence). J gave up 5 bases and V 0 bases, and 20 bases lay outside the gene matches. Under the authors' procedure: For nucleated cells, counts were estimated from reference gene primer amplification. The method was immunoSEQ multiplex PCR; TCRdb's version includes in-frame clones alone and lacks a portion of them. V and J calls and clone size are given by that table; D and trimming were obtained from the DNA. The sample yields under 200,000 clones, around 81% seen once. The rearrangement uses TRBV5-5 and TRBJ1-1; 9 bases agree with TRBD1. Sequenced input: peripheral blood. The receptor was isolated from an older man who had recovered from COVID-19. The CDR3 nucleotides read TGTGCCAGCAGCTTGGGAGGGGTGGACAGGGGATTTGTTCCGGGAACTGAAGCTTTCTTT. It is translated as CASSLGGVDRGFVPGTEAFF.